Listed here are 8 T cell receptor beta chains from one sample, sequenced in a study of blood T cell repertoires in COVID-19. Assay: immunoSEQ multiplex PCR; the TCRdb copy retains only in-frame clones and omits some. The sample yields about 140,000 clones, over 60% seen once. The source material was peripheral blood. The receptors were gathered from a man between 50 and 59 years old with acute or convalescent COVID-19.

This chain links TRBV6-5 with TRBJ2-7; the match to TRBD1 covers 9 bases. V lost 6 bases and J lost 3; bases outside the gene matches: 6. Germline V gene sequence: CDR1 MNHEY, CDR2 SVGAGI. This CDR3 spans 14 amino acids. As DNA, the CDR3 is TGTGCCAGCAGCCGGACAGGGGAAGACTACGAGCAGTACGTC. It codes for CASSRTGEDYEQYV.

Worth noting for this clone: Other DNA sequences of this sample code for an identical CDR3. V usage is TRBV27 and J usage is TRBJ2-5; D might be TRBD2 (9 bases). Trimming took 5 bases from V and 5 from J, leaving 27 bases between them. The germline V gene encodes CDR1 MNHEY and CDR2 SMNVEV (reference sequence). The CDR3 is made up of 18 amino acids. The CDR3 protein is CASSRQGLAGEGRETQYF. The CDR3, as DNA: TGTGCCAGCAGTCGACAGGGGTTAGCGGGGGAAGGCAGGGAGACCCAGTACTTC.

V is TRBV10-3 and J is TRBJ2-3, with TRBD2 matching over 12 bases. This CDR3 has 16 amino acids. CDR1 is ENHRY and CDR2 is SYGVKD in the germline V gene. The trim removed 6 bases at V and 4 bases at J, leaving 8 bases unmatched. The CDR3 DNA follows: TGTGCCATCAGGGCTACTAGCGGGGGGAATCCAGATACGCAGTATTTT. Its translation is CAIRATSGGNPDTQYF.

V usage is TRBV5-5 and J usage is TRBJ1-4; TRBD1 agrees at 8 bases. The CDR3 spans 16 residues. Germline V CDR1 and CDR2: SGHKS, YYEKEE (reference sequence). V was pared by 7 bases and J by 8 bases, with 16 bases of the junction left unmatched. As DNA, the CDR3 is TGTGCCAGCGCCCTCACCGACAGGGGCGAGTTCGAAAAACTGTTTTTT. Translating gives CASALTDRGEFEKLFF.

The chain combines TRBV29-1 with TRBJ2-3; D perhaps matches TRBD1 (8 bases). V was trimmed by 6 bases and J by 5 bases, leaving 15 bases between them. Germline V lookup: CDR1 SQVTM, CDR2 ANQGSEA. The CDR3 runs 13 residues. The CDR3 loop is CSVETGEGDTQYF. In nucleotides, the CDR3 is TGCAGCGTGGAGACAGGGGAGGGAGATACGCAGTATTTT.

This sequence joins TRBV5-4 and TRBJ1-2, with TRBD1 matching over 7 bases. The germline V gene encodes CDR1 SGHNT and CDR2 YYREEE (reference sequence). Losses at the gene ends were 4 bases for V and 1 base for J; bases not matched to a gene: 4. This CDR3 is 14 amino acids long. The DNA for the CDR3 is TGTGCCAGCAGCCGGGACAGATTTAACTATGGCTACACCTTC. Residues: CASSRDRFNYGYTF.

This clone was recorded a few times. For the CDR3, the DNA is TGTGCCAGCAGCCAACCGAAGGGGGGGCTGGGGAACACCATATATTTT. Protein: CASSQPKGGLGNTIYF. The rearrangement joins TRBV11-2 to TRBJ1-3; tentative D call: TRBD1 (6 bases). The length of the CDR3 is 16 residues. The V and J ends lost 5 bases and 7 bases respectively, with 21 bases between them. Germline V CDR1 and CDR2: SGHAT, FQNNGV.

This clone has just a few counts. The sample carries other DNA sequences with the same CDR3. The chain has TRBV6-5 and TRBJ1-6; 7 positions agree with TRBD1. V trimming: 8 bases; J trimming: 5 bases; junction bases outside the gene matches: 3. Germline V gene sequence: CDR1 MNHEY, CDR2 SVGAGI. The CDR3 consists of 13 residues. For the CDR3, the DNA is TGTGCCAGCTTACAGGGGAATAATTCACCCCTCCACTTT. Its protein product is CASLQGNNSPLHF.